One T cell receptor beta chain is described in this entry. The quantity of DNA used in unsorted PBMC replicate PCRs was 250 to 350 ng, corresponding to some 29,000 T cell genomes. Generated by immunoSEQ multiplex PCR, the TCRdb table keeps only in-frame clones and is missing some. The sample carries about half a million clones, roughly 78% recorded once. This entry is derived from a study of shared clonotypes between healthy human individuals. On the study more broadly: Samples came from a couple of female and a few male donors aged 18 to 49.

The CDR3 runs to 12 residues. The V gene's germline CDR1 is SQVTM and CDR2 ANQGSEA. V lost 3 bases to trimming and J lost 6 bases, with 9 bases between them. The chain combines TRBV29-1 with TRBJ2-1; no clear D. The clonotype was recovered from a woman aged 40 to 49 in good health. Some clones in this sample may be carry-over from other donors' samples. Sequenced material: PBMCs. CDR3: CSVDRTGNEQFF. The CDR3 DNA sequence: TGCAGCGTTGATAGGACGGGCAATGAGCAGTTCTTC.